This paragraph covers one T cell receptor (beta chain) sequence. Its antigen is not known. The assay was immunoSEQ multiplex PCR, and TCRdb's table has in-frame clones only and misses some. The sample records roughly 60,000 clones, 94% being singletons. This sample is drawn from a study of CD4 T cells in relation to SARS-CoV-2 and coronaviruses. Study observations and caveats: Crossreactive clones expanded significantly less to SARS-CoV-2 than monoreactive clones. Each donor contributed either pre-pandemic or post-infection samples, not both.

This CDR3 contains 15 residues. With 0 bases removed from V and 0 bases from J, the gap between germline ends came to 9 bases. Germline assignment: CDR1 LGHDT and CDR2 YNNKEL (reference sequence). The unexposed donors gave CD4+ T cells in about 2011-2018, prior to COVID-19. This clonotype originated in a human donor in good health. The rearrangement uses TRBV3-1 (or the pseudogene TRBV3-2) and TRBJ2-7; D remains ambiguous. Sequencing input: naive CD4+ T cells from PBMCs. The subset is: naive CD4+ T cells isolated by negative enrichment. Written as DNA, the CDR3 is TGTGCCAGCAGCCAAGATTCCCGGAGCTCCTACGAGCAGTACTTC. This encodes CASSQDSRSSYEQYF.